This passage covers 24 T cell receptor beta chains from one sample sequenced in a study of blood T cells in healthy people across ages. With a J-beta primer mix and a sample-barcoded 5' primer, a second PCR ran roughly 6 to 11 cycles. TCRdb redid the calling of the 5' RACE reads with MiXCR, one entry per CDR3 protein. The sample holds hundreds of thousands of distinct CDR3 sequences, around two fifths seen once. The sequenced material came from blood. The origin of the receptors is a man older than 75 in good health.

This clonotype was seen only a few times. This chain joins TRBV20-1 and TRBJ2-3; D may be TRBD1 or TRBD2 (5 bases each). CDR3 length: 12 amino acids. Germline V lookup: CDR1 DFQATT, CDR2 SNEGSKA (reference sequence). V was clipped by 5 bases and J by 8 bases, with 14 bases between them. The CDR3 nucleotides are TGCAGTGCTTCCCGGGACCTAGGTACGCAGTATTTT. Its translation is CSASRDLGTQYF.

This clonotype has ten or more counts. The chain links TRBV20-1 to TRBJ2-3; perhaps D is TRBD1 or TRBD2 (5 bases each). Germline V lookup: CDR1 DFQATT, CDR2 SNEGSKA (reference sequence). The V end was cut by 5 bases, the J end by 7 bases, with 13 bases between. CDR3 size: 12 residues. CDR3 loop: CSALAWGNTQYF. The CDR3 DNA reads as TGCAGTGCTCTAGCATGGGGGAATACGCAGTATTTT.

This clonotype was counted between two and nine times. The CDR3 region has the DNA TGTGCCAGCAGCTTTAGCCCAGCAGTAGATACGCAGTATTTT. It specifies CASSFSPAVDTQYF. This chain connects TRBV7-2 to TRBJ2-3; D remains unclear. Germline V gives CDR1 SGHTA, CDR2 FQGNSA. The CDR3 totals 14 residues. V was cut by 3 bases and J by 5 bases, with 12 bases left in between.

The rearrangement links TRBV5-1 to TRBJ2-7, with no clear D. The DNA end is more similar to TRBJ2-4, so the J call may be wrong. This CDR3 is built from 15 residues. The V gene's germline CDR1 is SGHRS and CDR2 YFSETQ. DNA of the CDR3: TGCGCCAGCAGCCGGACGGACCCCCGGTTGGACATTCAGTACTTC. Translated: CASSRTDPRLDIQYF.

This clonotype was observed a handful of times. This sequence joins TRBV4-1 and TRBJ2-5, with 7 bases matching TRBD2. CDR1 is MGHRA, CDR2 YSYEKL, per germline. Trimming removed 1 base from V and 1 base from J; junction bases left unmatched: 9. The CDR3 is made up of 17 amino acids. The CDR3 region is CASSQGASSGSQETQYF. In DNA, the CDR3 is TGCGCCAGCAGCCAAGGGGCCTCTAGCGGATCCCAAGAGACCCAGTACTTC.

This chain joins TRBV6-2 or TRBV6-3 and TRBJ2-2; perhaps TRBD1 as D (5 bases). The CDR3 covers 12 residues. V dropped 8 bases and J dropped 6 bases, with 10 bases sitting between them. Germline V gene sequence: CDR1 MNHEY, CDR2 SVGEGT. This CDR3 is CASRTGPGELFF. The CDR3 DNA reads TGTGCCAGCCGAACAGGCCCCGGGGAGCTGTTTTTT.

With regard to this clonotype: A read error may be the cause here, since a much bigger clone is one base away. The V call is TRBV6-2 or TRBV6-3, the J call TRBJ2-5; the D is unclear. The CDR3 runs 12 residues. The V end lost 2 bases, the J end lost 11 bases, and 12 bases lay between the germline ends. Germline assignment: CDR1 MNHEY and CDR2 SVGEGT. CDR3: CASSYRVNEQYF. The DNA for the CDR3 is TGTGCCAGCAGTTACAGGGTGAATGAGCAGTACTTC.

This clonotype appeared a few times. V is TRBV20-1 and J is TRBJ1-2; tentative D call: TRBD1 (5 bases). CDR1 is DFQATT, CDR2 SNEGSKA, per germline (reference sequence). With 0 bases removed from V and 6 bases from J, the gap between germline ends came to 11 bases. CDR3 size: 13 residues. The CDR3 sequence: CSARDWGGHGYTF. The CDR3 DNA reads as TGCAGTGCTAGAGATTGGGGGGGACATGGCTACACCTTC.

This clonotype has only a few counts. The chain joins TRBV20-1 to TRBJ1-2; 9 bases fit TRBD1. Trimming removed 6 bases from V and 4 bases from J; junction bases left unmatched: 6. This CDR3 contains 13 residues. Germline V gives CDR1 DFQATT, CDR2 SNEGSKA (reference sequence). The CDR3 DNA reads TGCAGTGCCAAGGGACAGGGAGGCTATGGCTACACCTTC. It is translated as CSAKGQGGYGYTF.

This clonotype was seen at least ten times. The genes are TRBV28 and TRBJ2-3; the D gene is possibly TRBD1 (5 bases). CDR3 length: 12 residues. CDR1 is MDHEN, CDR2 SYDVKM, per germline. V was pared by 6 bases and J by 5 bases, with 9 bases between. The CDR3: CASSPGIDTQYF. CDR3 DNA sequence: TGTGCCAGCAGCCCAGGGATAGATACGCAGTATTTT.

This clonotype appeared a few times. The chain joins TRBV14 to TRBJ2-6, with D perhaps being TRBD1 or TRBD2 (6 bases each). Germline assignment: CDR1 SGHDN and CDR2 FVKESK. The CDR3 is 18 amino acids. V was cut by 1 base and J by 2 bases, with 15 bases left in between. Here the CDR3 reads CASSQVLGGGPGANVLTF. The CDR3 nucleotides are TGTGCCAGCAGCCAAGTCCTGGGGGGCGGACCTGGGGCCAACGTCCTGACTTTC.

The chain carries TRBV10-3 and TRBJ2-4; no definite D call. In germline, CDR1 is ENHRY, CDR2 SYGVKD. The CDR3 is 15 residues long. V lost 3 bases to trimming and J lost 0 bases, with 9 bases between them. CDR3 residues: CAISDDTLAKNIQYF. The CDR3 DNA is TGTGCCATCAGTGATGACACCTTAGCCAAAAACATTCAGTACTTC.

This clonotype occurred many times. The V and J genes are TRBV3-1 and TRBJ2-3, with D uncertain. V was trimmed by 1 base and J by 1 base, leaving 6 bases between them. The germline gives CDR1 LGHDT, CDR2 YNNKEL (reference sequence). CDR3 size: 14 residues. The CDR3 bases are TGTGCCAGCAGCCAAGGGCCAGGCACAGATACGCAGTATTTT. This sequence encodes CASSQGPGTDTQYF.

This chain's CDR3 is CASTLRGLDTDTQYF. The CDR3 bases are TGTGCCAGCACCCTCCGGGGGCTGGACACAGATACGCAGTATTTT. The chain recombines TRBV6-2 or TRBV6-3 with TRBJ2-3; perhaps D is TRBD1 or TRBD2 (6 bases each). This CDR3 region has 15 residues. Trimming took 7 bases from V and 2 from J, leaving 16 bases between them. The germline V gene encodes CDR1 MNHEY and CDR2 SVGEGT.

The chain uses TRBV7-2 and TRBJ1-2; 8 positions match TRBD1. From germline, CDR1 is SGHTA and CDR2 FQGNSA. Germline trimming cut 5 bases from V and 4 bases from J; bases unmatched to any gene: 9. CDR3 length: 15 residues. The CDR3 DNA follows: TGTGCCAGCAGCCCTGACAGGGGTAATACCTATGGCTACACCTTC. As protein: CASSPDRGNTYGYTF.

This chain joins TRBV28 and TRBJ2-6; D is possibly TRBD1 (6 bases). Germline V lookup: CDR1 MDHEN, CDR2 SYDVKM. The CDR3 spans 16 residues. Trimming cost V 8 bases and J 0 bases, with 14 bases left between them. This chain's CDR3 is CASVGGLSSGANVLTF. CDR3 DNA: TGTGCCAGCGTAGGGGGATTGAGCTCTGGGGCCAACGTCCTGACTTTC.

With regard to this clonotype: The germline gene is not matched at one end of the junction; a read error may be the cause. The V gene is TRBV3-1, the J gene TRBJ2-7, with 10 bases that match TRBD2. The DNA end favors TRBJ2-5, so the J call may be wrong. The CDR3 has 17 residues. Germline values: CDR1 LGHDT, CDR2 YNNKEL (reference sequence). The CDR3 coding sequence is TGTGCCGGCAGCCAAGACCTCAAGGCTAGCGGGGGAGAGACCCAGTACTTC. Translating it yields CAGSQDLKASGGETQYF.

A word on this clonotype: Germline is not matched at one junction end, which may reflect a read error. CDR3 sequence: CASNLGDHNEQFF. CDR3 bases: TGTGCCAGCAACTTAGGCGATCACAATGAGCAGTTCTTC. The gene calls are TRBV7-2 and TRBJ2-1; unclear D gene. Per germline, CDR1 SGHTA and CDR2 FQGNSA. The CDR3 is made up of 13 amino acids.

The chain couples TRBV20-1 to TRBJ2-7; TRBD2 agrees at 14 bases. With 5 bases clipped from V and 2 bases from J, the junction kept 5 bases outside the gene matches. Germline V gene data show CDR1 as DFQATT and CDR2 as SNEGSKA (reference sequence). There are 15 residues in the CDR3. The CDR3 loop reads CSASGTSGRPYEQYF. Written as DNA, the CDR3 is TGCAGTGCTTCCGGGACTAGCGGGAGACCCTACGAGCAGTACTTC.

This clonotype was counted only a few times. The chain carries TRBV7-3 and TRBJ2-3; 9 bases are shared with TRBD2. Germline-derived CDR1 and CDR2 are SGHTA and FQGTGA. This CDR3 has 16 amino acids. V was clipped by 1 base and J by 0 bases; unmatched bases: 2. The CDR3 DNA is TGTGCCAGCAGCTTAAGGGCGGGAGGGAGCACAGATACGCAGTATTTT. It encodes CASSLRAGGSTDTQYF.

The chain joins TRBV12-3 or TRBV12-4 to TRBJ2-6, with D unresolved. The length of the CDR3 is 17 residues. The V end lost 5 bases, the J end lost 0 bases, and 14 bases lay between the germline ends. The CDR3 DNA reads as TGTGCCAGCAGTCAGCATGGAAGATACTCTGGGGCCAACGTCCTGACTTTC. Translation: CASSQHGRYSGANVLTF.

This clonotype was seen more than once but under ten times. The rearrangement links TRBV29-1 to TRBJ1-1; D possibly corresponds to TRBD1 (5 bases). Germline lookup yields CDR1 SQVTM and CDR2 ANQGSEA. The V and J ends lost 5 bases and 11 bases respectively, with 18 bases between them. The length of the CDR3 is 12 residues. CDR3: CSVQRVGAWAFF. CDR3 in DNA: TGCAGCGTTCAAAGGGTCGGGGCGTGGGCTTTCTTT.

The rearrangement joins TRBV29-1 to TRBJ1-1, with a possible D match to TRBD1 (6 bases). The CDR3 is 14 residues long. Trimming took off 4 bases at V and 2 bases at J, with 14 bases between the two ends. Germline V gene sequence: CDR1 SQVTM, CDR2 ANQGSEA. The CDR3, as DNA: TGCAGCGTTGGAGAGAACAGGGTAAACACTGAAGCTTTCTTT. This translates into CSVGENRVNTEAFF.

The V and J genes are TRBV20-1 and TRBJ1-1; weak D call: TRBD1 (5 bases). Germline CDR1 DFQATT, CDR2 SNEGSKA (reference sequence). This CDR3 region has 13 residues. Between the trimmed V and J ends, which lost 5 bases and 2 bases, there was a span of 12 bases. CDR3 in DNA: TGCAGTGCTTTAAATAGGGGAAACACTGAAGCTTTCTTT. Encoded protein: CSALNRGNTEAFF.